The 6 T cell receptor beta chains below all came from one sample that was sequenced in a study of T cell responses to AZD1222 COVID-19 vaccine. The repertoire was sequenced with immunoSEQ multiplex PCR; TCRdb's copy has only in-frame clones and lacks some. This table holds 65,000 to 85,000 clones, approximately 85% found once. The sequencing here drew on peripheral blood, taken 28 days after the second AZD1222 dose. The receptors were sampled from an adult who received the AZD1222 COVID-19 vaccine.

CDR3 loop: CASSYRGGQLNYGYTF. The CDR3, as DNA: TGTGCCAGCAGTTACCGCGGGGGACAGCTAAACTATGGCTACACCTTC. The J gene is TRBJ1-2, the V gene TRBV6-5; 7 nucleotides match TRBD1. Per germline, CDR1 MNHEY and CDR2 SVGAGI. Trimming at V came to 2 bases and at J to 2 bases, leaving 8 bases not matched to a gene. The CDR3 consists of 16 residues.

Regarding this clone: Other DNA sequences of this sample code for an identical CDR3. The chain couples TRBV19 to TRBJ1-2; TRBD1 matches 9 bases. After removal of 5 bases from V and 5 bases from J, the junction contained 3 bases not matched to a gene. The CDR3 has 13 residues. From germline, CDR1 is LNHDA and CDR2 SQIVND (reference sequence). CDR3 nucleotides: TGTGCCAGTAGTCCTGGACAGGGGTATGGCTACACCTTC. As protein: CASSPGQGYGYTF.

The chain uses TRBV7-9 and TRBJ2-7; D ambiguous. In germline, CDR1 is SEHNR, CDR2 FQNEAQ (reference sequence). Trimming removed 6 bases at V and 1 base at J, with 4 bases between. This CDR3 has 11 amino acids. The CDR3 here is CASSTSYEQYF. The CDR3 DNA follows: TGTGCCAGCAGTACGTCCTACGAGCAGTACTTC.

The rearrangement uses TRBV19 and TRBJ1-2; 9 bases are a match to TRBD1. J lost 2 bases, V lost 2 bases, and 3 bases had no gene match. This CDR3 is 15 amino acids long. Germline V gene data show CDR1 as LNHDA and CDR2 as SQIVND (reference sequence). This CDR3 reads CASSITGGSNYGYTF. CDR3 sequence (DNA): TGTGCCAGTAGTATAACAGGGGGCTCAAACTATGGCTACACCTTC.

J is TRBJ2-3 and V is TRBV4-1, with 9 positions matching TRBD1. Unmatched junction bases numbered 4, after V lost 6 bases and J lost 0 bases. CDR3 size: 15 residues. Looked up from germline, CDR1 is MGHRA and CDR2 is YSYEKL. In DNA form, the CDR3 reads TGCGCCAGCAGTCATGGACAGGGGAGCACAGATACGCAGTATTTT. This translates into CASSHGQGSTDTQYF.

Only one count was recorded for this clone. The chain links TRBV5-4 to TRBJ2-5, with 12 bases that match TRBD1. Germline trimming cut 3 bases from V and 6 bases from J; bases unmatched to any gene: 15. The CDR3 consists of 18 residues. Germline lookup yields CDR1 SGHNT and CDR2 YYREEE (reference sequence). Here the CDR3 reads CASSYPGTGGLRRQTQYF. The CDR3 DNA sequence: TGTGCCAGCAGCTACCCCGGGACAGGGGGCCTTAGAAGGCAGACCCAGTACTTC.